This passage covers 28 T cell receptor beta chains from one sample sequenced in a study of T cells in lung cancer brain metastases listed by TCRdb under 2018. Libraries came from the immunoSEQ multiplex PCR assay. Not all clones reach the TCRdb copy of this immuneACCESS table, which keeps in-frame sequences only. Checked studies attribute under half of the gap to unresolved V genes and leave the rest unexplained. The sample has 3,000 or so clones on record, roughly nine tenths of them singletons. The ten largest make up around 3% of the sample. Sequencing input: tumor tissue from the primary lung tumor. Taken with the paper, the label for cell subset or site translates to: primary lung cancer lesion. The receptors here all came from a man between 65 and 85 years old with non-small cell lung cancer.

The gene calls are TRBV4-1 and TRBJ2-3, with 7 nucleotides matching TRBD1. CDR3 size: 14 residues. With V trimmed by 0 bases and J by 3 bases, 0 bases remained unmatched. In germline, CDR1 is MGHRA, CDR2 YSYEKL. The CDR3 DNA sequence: TGCGCCAGCAGCCAAGAGGGACAGACAGATACGCAGTATTTT. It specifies CASSQEGQTDTQYF.

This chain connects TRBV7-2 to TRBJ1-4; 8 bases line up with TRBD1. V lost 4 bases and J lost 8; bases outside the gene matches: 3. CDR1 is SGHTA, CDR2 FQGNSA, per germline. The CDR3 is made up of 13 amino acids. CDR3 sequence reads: CASSWTGWEKLFF. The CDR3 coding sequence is TGTGCCAGCAGCTGGACAGGGTGGGAAAAACTGTTTTTT.

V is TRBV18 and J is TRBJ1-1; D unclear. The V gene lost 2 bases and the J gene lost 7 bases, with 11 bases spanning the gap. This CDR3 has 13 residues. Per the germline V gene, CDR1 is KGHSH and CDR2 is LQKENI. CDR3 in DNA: TGTGCCAGCTCACCAAGGGCCAAGGGTGAAGCTTTCTTT. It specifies CASSPRAKGEAFF.

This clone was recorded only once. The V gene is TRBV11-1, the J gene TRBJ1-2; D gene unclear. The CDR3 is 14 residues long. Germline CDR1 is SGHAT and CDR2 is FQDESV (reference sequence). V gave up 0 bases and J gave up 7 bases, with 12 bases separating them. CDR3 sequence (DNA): TGTGCCAGCAGCTTAGCTCCGGGATTGAGTGGCTACACCTTC. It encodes CASSLAPGLSGYTF.

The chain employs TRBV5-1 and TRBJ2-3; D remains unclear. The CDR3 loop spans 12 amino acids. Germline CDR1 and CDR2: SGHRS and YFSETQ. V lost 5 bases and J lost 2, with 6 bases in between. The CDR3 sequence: CASRGNTDTQYF. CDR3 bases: TGCGCCAGCAGGGGAAACACAGATACGCAGTATTTT.

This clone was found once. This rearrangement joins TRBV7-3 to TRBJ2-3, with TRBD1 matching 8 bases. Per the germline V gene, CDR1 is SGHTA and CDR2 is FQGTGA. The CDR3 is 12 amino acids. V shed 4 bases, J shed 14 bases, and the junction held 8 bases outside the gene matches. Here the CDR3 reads CASSSRTGRLYF. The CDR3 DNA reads TGTGCCAGCAGCTCCAGGACAGGGCGTCTGTATTTT.

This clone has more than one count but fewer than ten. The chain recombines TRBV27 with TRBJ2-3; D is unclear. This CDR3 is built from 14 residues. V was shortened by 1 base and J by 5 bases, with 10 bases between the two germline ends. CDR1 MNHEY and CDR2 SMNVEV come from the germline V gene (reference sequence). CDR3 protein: CASSLFTVRDTQYF. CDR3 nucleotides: TGTGCCAGCAGTTTATTTACGGTCCGAGATACGCAGTATTTT.

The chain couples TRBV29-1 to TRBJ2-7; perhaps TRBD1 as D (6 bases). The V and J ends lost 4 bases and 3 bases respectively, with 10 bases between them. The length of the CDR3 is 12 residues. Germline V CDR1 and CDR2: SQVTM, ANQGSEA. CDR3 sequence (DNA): TGCAGCGTTGCATGGGGGCTCTACGAGCAGTACTTC. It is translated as CSVAWGLYEQYF.

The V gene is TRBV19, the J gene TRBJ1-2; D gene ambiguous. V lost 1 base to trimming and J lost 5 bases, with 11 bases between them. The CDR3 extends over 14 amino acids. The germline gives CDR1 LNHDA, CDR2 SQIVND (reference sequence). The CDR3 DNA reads TGTGCCAGTAGTATAGTTTTAGTGGGATATGGCTACACCTTC. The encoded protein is CASSIVLVGYGYTF.

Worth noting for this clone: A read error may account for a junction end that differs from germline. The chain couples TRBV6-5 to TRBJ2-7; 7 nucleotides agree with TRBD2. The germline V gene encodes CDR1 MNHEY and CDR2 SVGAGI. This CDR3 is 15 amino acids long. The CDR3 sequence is CASNYTSANSYEQYF. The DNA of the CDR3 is TGTGCCAGCAATTACACTAGCGCGAACTCCTACGAGCAGTACTTC.

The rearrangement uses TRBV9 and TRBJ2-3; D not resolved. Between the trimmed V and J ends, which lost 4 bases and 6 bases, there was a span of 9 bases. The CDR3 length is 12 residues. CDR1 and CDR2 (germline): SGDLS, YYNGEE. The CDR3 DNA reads TGTGCCAGCAGCCTTAACTCCGATACGCAGTATTTT. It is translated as CASSLNSDTQYF.

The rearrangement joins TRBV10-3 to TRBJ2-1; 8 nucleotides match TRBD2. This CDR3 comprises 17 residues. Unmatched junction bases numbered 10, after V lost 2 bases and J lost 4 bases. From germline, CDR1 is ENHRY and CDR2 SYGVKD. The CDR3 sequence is CAISETQGAGDYNEQFF. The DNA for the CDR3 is TGTGCCATCAGTGAGACCCAGGGAGCGGGGGATTACAATGAGCAGTTCTTC.

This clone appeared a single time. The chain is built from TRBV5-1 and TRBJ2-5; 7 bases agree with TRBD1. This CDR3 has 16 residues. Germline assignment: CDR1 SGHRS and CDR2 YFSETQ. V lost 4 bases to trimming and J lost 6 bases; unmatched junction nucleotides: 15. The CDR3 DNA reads TGCGCCAGCAGCACCAAAGGGGGCTGGGTTCGGCAGACCCAGTACTTC. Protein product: CASSTKGGWVRQTQYF.

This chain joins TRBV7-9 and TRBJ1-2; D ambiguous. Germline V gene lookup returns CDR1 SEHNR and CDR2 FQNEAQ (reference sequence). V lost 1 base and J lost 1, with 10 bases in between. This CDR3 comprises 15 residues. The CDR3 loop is CASSLDGGYNYGYTF. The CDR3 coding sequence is TGTGCCAGCAGCTTAGATGGCGGGTATAACTATGGCTACACCTTC.

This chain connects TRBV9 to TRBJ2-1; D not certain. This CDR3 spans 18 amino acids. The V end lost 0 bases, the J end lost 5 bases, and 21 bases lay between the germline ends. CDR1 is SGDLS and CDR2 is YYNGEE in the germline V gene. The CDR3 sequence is CASSVARGWERGHNEQFF. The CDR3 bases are TGTGCCAGCAGCGTAGCTCGTGGTTGGGAACGTGGACACAATGAGCAGTTCTTC.

The CDR3 DNA reads TGTGCCAGCAGCCAGAGCGGCTCCTACAATGAGCAGTTCTTC. Encoded protein: CASSQSGSYNEQFF. The chain uses TRBV7-9 and TRBJ2-1, with D maybe TRBD2 (5 bases). CDR3 size: 14 residues. Germline V gives CDR1 SEHNR, CDR2 FQNEAQ (reference sequence). Trimming cost V 5 bases and J 0 bases, with 8 bases left between them.

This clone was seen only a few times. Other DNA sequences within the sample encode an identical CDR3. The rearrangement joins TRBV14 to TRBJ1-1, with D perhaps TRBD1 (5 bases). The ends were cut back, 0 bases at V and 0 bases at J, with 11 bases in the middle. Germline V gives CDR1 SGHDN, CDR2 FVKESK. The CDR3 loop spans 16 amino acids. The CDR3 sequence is CASSQDLGPLNTEAFF. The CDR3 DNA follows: TGTGCCAGCAGCCAAGATTTGGGGCCATTGAACACTGAAGCTTTCTTT. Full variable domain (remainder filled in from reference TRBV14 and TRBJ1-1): EAGVTQFPSHSVIEKGQTVTLRCDPISGHDNLYWYRRVMGKEIKFLLHFVKESKQDESGMPNNRFLAERTGGTYSTLKVQPAELEDSGVYFCASSQDLGPLNTEAFFGQGTRLTVV.

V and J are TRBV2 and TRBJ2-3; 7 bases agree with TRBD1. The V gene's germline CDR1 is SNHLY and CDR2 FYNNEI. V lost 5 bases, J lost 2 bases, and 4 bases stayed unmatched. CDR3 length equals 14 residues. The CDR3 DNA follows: TGTGCCAGCAGTCGACAGGGAGCCACAGATACGCAGTATTTT. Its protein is CASSRQGATDTQYF.

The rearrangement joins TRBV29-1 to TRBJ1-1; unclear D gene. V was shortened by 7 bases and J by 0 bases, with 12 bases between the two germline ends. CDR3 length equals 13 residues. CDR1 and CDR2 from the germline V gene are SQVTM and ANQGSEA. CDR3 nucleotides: TGCAGCGGCGCAGAGCACCTGAACACTGAAGCTTTCTTT. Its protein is CSGAEHLNTEAFF.

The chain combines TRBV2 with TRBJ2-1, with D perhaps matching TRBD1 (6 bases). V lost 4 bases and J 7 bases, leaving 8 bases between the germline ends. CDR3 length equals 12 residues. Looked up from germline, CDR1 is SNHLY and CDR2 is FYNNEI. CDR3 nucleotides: TGTGCCAGCAGTGCACAGGGAAATGAGCAGTTCTTC. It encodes CASSAQGNEQFF.

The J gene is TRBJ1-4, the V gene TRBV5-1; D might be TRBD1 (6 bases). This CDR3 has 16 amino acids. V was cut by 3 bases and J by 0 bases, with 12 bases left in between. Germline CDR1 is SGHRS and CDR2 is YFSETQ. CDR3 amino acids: CASSSGTLTTNEKLFF. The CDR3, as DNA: TGCGCCAGCAGCTCGGGGACACTAACAACTAATGAAAAACTGTTTTTT.

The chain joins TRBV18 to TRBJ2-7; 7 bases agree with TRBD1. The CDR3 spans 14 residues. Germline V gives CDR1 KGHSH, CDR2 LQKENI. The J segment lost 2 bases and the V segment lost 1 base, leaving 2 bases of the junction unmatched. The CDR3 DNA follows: TGTGCCAGCTCACCACGTGGACAGGCCTACGAGCAGTACTTC. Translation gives CASSPRGQAYEQYF.

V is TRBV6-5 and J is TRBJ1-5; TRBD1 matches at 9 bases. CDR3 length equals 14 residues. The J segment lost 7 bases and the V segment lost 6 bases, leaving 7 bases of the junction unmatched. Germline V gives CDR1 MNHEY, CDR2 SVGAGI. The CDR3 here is CASSPTGGWQPQHF. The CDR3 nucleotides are TGTGCCAGCAGCCCGACAGGGGGTTGGCAGCCCCAGCATTTT.

The CDR3 sequence is CASSWDTNQPQHF. DNA for the CDR3: TGTGCCAGCAGTTGGGACACCAATCAGCCCCAGCATTTT. V usage is TRBV6-5 and J usage is TRBJ1-5; D is perhaps TRBD1 (6 bases). V shed 4 bases and J shed 3 bases, with 7 bases lying between them. The CDR3 is made up of 13 amino acids. CDR1 is MNHEY, CDR2 SVGAGI, per germline.

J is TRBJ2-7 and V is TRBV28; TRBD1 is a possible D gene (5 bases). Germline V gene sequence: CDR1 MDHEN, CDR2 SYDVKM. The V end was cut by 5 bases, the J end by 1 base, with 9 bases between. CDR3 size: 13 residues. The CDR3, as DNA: TGTGCCAGCAGTATTGACAGTTCCTACGAGCAGTACTTC. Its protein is CASSIDSSYEQYF.

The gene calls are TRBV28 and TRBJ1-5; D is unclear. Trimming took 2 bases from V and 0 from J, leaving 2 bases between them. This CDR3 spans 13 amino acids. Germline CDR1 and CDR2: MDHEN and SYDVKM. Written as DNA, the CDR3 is TGTGCCAGCAGTTTAAATAGCAATCAGCCCCAGCATTTT. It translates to CASSLNSNQPQHF.

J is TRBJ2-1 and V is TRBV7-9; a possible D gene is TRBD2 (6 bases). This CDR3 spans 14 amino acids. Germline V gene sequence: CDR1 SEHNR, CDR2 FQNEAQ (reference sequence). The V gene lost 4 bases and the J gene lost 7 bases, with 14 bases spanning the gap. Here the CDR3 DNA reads TGTGCCAGCAGCTATACGGGGAGGCGTAATGAGCAGTTCTTC. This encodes CASSYTGRRNEQFF.

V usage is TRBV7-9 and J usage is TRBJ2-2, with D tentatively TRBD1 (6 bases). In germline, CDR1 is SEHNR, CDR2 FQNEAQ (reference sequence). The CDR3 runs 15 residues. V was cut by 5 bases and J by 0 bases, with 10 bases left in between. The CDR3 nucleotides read TGTGCCAGCAGCAAACGGACAGCGAACACCGGGGAGCTGTTTTTT. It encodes CASSKRTANTGELFF.